This T cell receptor (beta chain) came from a study of CD8 T cells in ankylosing spondylitis. Regarding the study as a whole: Matched ankylosing spondylitis synovial fluid reportedly contained a significantly enriched population of disease-linked clones.

This clonotype came up once. Its antigen is unidentified. Each TCR beta library was made by quantitative 5'-RACE that incorporated molecular barcodes. TCRdb called the 5' RACE reads again in MiXCR, with one record for every CDR3 protein. Counted here are more than 150,000 distinct CDR3 sequences, roughly 20% occurring once; the ten biggest clones make up about 4.3%. CDR1 is SGDLS and CDR2 is YYNGEE in the germline V gene. With V trimmed by 2 bases and J by 9 bases, 4 bases remained unmatched. The CDR3 runs to 15 residues. The sequence came from a male donor under 35 with ankylosing spondylitis or in good health (not recorded which). This chain uses TRBV9 with TRBJ2-1, with 14 bases matching TRBD2. The sample taken for sequencing was blood, either unsorted or a sorted T cell fraction (not recorded which). The CDR3 DNA sequence: TGTGCCAGCAGCGTCGGACTAGCGGGAGGAGTTGAGCAGTTCTTC. Translating gives CASSVGLAGGVEQFF.